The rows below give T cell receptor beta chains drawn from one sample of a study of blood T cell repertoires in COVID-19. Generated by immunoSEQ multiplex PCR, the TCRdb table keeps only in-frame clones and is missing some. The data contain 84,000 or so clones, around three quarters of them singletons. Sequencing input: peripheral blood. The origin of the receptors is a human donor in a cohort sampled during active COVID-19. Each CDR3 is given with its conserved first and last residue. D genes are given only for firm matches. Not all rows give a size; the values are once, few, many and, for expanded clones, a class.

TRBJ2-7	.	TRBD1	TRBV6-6	CASSWDRAYEQYF	TGTGCCAGCAGTTGGGACAGGGCCTACGAGCAGTACTTC
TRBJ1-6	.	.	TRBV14	CASSQYQGAPLHF	TGTGCCAGCAGCCAATACCAGGGTGCTCCCCTCCACTTT
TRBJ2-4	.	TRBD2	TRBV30	CAWSPLFAGVRNIQYF	TGTGCCTGGAGTCCTCTATTTGCGGGAGTTCGTAACATTCAGTACTTC
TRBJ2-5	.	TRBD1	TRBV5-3	CARSTRQGQETQYF	TGTGCCAGAAGCACAAGACAGGGACAAGAGACCCAGTACTTC
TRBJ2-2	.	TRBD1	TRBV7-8	CASSEGQGWTGELFF	TGTGCCAGCAGCGAGGGACAGGGTTGGACCGGGGAGCTGTTTTTT
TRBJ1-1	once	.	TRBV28	CASSVQMNTEAFF	TGTGCCAGCAGCGTACAGATGAACACTGAAGCTTTCTTT
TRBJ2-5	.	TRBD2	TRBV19	CASQSGNQETQYF	TGTGCCAGCCAAAGCGGGAACCAAGAGACCCAGTACTTC
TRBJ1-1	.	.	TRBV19	CASSRLTVKNTEAFF	TGTGCCAGTAGTAGGCTCACAGTAAAGAACACTGAAGCTTTCTTT
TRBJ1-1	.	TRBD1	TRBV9	CASSVGGTGRVDTEAFF	TGTGCCAGCAGCGTAGGAGGGACAGGAAGGGTAGACACTGAAGCTTTCTTT
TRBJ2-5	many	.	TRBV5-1	CASSRGPDETQYF	TGCGCCAGCAGCCGAGGTCCAGATGAGACCCAGTACTTC
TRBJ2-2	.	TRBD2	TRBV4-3	CASSQVGSGSDTGELFF	TGCGCCAGCAGCCAAGTGGGTAGCGGGAGTGACACCGGGGAGCTGTTTTTT
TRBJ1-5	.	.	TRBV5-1	CASSLDSASNQPQHF	TGCGCCAGCAGCTTGGATAGTGCTAGCAATCAGCCCCAGCATTTT
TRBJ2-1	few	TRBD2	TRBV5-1	CASRGGGPSYNEQFF	TGCGCCAGCCGGGGGGGAGGGCCCTCCTACAATGAGCAGTTCTTC
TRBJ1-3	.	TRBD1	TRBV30	CAWSAPRDRGSDTIYF	TGTGCCTGGAGTGCGCCGCGGGACAGGGGGAGTGACACCATATATTTT
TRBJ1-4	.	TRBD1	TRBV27	CASRGWGQLNEKLFF	TGTGCCAGCAGGGGTTGGGGACAGCTTAATGAAAAACTGTTTTTT
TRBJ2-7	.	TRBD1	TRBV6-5	CASSYSGQGREYF	TGTGCCAGCAGTTACTCCGGACAGGGGAGGGAGTACTTC
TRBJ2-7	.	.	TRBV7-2	CASSLGHGRESGEQYF	TGTGCCAGCAGCTTAGGCCACGGTCGGGAGAGTGGCGAGCAGTACTTC
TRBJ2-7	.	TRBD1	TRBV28	CASRPGQWGWEQYF	TGTGCCAGCAGACCGGGACAGTGGGGATGGGAGCAGTACTTC
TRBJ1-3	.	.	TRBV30	CAWSVPGAGNTIYF	TGTGCCTGGAGTGTACCAGGGGCTGGAAACACCATATATTTT
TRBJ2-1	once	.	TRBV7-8	CASSLAVSATYNEQFF	TGTGCCAGCAGCTTAGCAGTTAGCGCCACATACAATGAGCAGTTCTTC
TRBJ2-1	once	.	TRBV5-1	CASSLRAAYNEQFF	TGCGCCAGCAGCCTCAGGGCAGCCTACAATGAGCAGTTCTTC
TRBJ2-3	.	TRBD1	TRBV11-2	CASSWSGGFTDTQYF	TGTGCCAGCAGCTGGTCAGGGGGCTTCACAGATACGCAGTATTTT
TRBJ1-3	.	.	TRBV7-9	CASSYGRTSGNTIYF	TGTGCCAGCAGCTATGGAAGGACTTCTGGAAACACCATATATTTT
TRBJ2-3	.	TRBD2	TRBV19	CASSLSSGPTDTQYF	TGTGCCAGTAGTCTCTCTAGCGGCCCCACAGATACGCAGTATTTT
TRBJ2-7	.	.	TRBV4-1	CASSQAVATSLEQYF	TGCGCCAGCAGCCAAGCTGTCGCGACATCCCTCGAGCAGTACTTC
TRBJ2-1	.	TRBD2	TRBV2	CASRTSGSREQFF	TGTGCCAGCAGGACTAGCGGGAGTCGTGAGCAGTTCTTC
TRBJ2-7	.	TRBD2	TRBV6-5	CASSPATSGSYEQYF	TGTGCCAGCAGTCCAGCGACTAGCGGTTCCTACGAGCAGTACTTC
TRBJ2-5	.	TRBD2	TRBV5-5	CASSLVGGGWETQYF	TGTGCCAGCAGCTTGGTTGGGGGAGGGTGGGAGACCCAGTACTTC
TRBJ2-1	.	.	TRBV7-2	CASSLAGGLYNEQFF	TGTGCCAGCAGCTTAGCGGGGGGACTCTACAATGAGCAGTTCTTC
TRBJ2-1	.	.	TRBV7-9	CAKQTGSYNEQFF	TGTGCCAAACAGACAGGCTCCTACAATGAGCAGTTCTTC
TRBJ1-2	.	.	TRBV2	CASRPGAENGYTF	TGTGCCAGCCGGCCTGGGGCGGAAAATGGCTACACCTTC
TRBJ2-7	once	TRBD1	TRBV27	CASSLTPPDRAPYEQYF	TGTGCCAGCAGTTTAACCCCTCCTGACAGGGCCCCCTACGAGCAGTACTTC
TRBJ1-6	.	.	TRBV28	CASSTTWAGSPLHF	TGTGCCAGCAGTACGACATGGGCCGGTTCACCCCTCCACTTT
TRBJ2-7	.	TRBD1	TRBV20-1	CSAGGQGVYEQYF	TGCAGTGCTGGTGGACAGGGTGTTTACGAGCAGTACTTC
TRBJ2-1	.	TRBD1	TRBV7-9	CASSFSQGNEQFF	TGTGCCAGCAGCTTTTCACAGGGGAATGAGCAGTTCTTC